A selection of T cell receptor beta chains follows, all from one sample in a study of shared clonotypes between healthy human individuals. Produced via immunoSEQ multiplex PCR; TCRdb's table is partial and in-frame only. There are around 2.5 million clones in the sample; approximately 94% occur only once, and around 0.37% lies in the top ten. Specimen: naive CD4+ T cells from PBMCs. These receptors all stem from a man between 18 and 35 years old in good health. Some clones in this sample may be carry-over from other donors' samples. Each CDR3 is given with its conserved first and last residue. Each record gives: clone size, D gene, V gene, J gene, CDR3 protein, CDR3 DNA. A D gene is named only where the DNA matches it firmly. A row's size may be missing; if present it is once, few, many or a size class.

.	.	TRBV7-9	TRBJ2-1	CASSGGDNEQFF	TGTGCCAGCTCGGGTGGGGACAATGAGCAGTTCTTC
.	.	TRBV28	TRBJ1-1	CATWNTEAFF	TGTGCCACCTGGAACACTGAAGCTTTCTTT
.	TRBD2	TRBV2	TRBJ2-5	CASSGPSGGRGETQYF	TGTGCCAGCAGTGGGCCTAGCGGAGGGCGCGGCGAGACCCAGTACTTC
.	TRBD1	TRBV2	TRBJ1-2	CASRGGQGYGYTF	TGTGCCAGCAGGGGGGGACAGGGATATGGCTACACCTTC
.	TRBD1	TRBV7-2	TRBJ1-2	CASSFGQGSDGYTF	TGTGCCAGCAGCTTTGGACAGGGGTCGGATGGCTACACCTTC
.	.	TRBV5-1	TRBJ2-7	CASSRNERGSEQYF	TGCGCCAGCAGCCGAAACGAGAGGGGATCCGAGCAGTACTTC
.	.	TRBV7-2	TRBJ2-3	CASSSLSGSYTQYF	TGTGCCAGCAGCTCCCTTTCCGGGAGTTATACGCAGTATTTT
.	TRBD2	TRBV5-1	TRBJ2-1	CASGGTSGYNEQFF	TGCGCCTCTGGGGGGACTAGCGGATACAATGAGCAGTTCTTC
.	TRBD2	TRBV9	TRBJ2-3	CASSVGPSGRASTDTQYF	TGTGCCAGCAGCGTAGGCCCTAGCGGGAGGGCTAGCACAGATACGCAGTATTTT
.	.	TRBV2	TRBJ2-7	CASRASGTEGAEQYF	TGTGCCAGCAGAGCAAGCGGGACAGAGGGAGCCGAGCAGTACTTC
once	.	TRBV5-1	TRBJ1-2	CASSLDGVRYGYTF	TGCGCCAGCAGCTTGGATGGGGTTCGGTATGGCTACACCTTC
.	.	TRBV5-1	TRBJ2-5	CASSLGQNQGTQYF	TGCGCCAGCAGCCTGGGACAAAACCAAGGGACCCAGTACTTC
.	.	TRBV27	TRBJ2-1	CASSLRNEQFF	TGTGCCAGCAGTTTACGCAATGAGCAGTTCTTC
.	.	TRBV5-1	TRBJ2-6	CASSIGEATGANVLTF	TGCGCCAGCAGCATCGGGGAGGCAACTGGGGCCAACGTCCTGACTTTC
.	.	TRBV28	TRBJ1-2	CASSGPGQGNYGYTF	TGTGCCAGCAGTGGCCCGGGGCAGGGAAACTATGGCTACACCTTC
.	.	TRBV28	TRBJ2-1	CASTLGPSYNEQFF	TGTGCCAGTACTTTGGGGCCCTCCTACAATGAGCAGTTCTTC
few	TRBD1	TRBV28	TRBJ1-5	CASSAGTGGYQPQHF	TGTGCCAGCAGCGCTGGGACAGGGGGTTATCAGCCCCAGCATTTT
.	.	TRBV18	TRBJ1-1	CASSPQDVGVSNTEAFF	TGTGCCAGCTCACCACAAGATGTTGGGGTTTCGAACACTGAAGCTTTCTTT
.	.	TRBV7-2	TRBJ2-3	CASTTRSAASTDTQYF	TGTGCCAGCACCACTAGAAGTGCGGCTAGCACAGATACGCAGTATTTT
.	.	TRBV6-4	TRBJ2-7	CASSDSAYYEQYF	TGTGCCAGCAGTGACTCGGCTTACTACGAGCAGTACTTC
.	TRBD2	TRBV9	TRBJ2-3	CASSVTPGGELYF	TGTGCCAGCAGCGTAACGCCCGGGGGGGAGCTATATTTT
.	TRBD1	TRBV7-2	TRBJ1-1	CASSFAQGYTEAFF	TGTGCCAGCAGTTTTGCACAGGGGTATACTGAAGCTTTCTTT
.	.	TRBV25-1	TRBJ1-1	CASTFSRGANTEAFF	TGTGCCAGCACCTTCTCTAGGGGCGCGAACACTGAAGCTTTCTTT
.	.	TRBV9	TRBJ1-2	CASSVVGGLVGYTF	TGTGCCAGCAGCGTAGTTGGAGGGCTGGTTGGCTACACCTTC
once	.	TRBV5-6	TRBJ1-2	CASSLQNYGYTF	TGTGCCAGCAGCTTACAGAATTATGGCTACACCTTC